This is a list of T cell receptor beta chains from one sample in a study of sequential checkpoint blockade in melanoma. The table came from immunoSEQ multiplex PCR; TCRdb's copy has only in-frame clones and leaves some out. The sample yields 9,500 to 15,000 clones, about 86% seen once. Specimen: CD8+ T cells sorted from blood (inferred from file names), collected from a patient given nivolumab and ipilimumab in sequence. The receptors here all came from a human donor with melanoma. Each CDR3 is given without its conserved first and last residue.

J: TRBJ2-2; length: 12; V: TRBV18; CDR3: ASSPQGAPGELF
J: TRBJ2-5; length: 10; V: TRBV6-5; CDR3: ATRQGQETQY
J: TRBJ2-7; length: 11; V: TRBV6-5; CDR3: ASSGGGWNEQY
J: TRBJ1-1; length: 15; V: TRBV5-1; CDR3: ASSSNADRAVNTEAF
J: TRBJ2-1; length: 11; V: TRBV6-5; CDR3: ASSEGTGWEQF
J: TRBJ1-1; length: 14; V: TRBV4-1; CDR3: ASSQWGQGMNTEAF
J: TRBJ1-3; length: 14; V: TRBV10-3; CDR3: AISTTGVGTGNTIY
J: TRBJ2-7; length: 15; V: TRBV2; CDR3: ASSEAPQIRSSYEQY
J: TRBJ1-3; length: 13; V: TRBV27; CDR3: ASSSRAYSGNTIY
J: TRBJ2-7; length: 12; V: TRBV4-3; CDR3: ASSQATGRDEQY
J: TRBJ2-1; length: 13; V: TRBV7-2; CDR3: ASSLDGEVYNEQF
J: TRBJ1-6; length: 13; V: TRBV7-9; CDR3: ASSPTGGGNSALH
J: TRBJ2-3; length: 14; V: TRBV6-6; CDR3: ASSRIGYQVGDTQY
J: TRBJ2-7; length: 16; V: TRBV4-2; CDR3: ASSQDWLAGGDIYEQY
J: TRBJ2-2; length: 14; V: TRBV15; CDR3: ATSRDRGMDTGELF
J: TRBJ2-3; length: 12; V: TRBV4-1; CDR3: ASSQDELTDTQY
J: TRBJ2-1; length: 13; V: TRBV11-3; CDR3: ASSAGQGLKNEQF
J: TRBJ1-5; length: 12; V: TRBV6-1; CDR3: ASMDSTYNQPQH
J: TRBJ2-7; length: 12; V: TRBV6-6; CDR3: ASSYSGGVSEQY
J: TRBJ1-6; length: 11; V: TRBV7-6; CDR3: ASSPDRGSPLH
J: TRBJ2-1; length: 18; V: TRBV28; CDR3: ASSSKDLDRTSVGVGEQF
J: TRBJ1-1; length: 13; V: TRBV4-2; CDR3: ASSQGTDWNTEAF
J: TRBJ2-5; length: 16; V: TRBV28; CDR3: ASSLEGAPLGYQETQY
J: TRBJ2-1; length: 10; V: TRBV5-6; CDR3: ASSLTDGEGF
J: TRBJ1-6; length: 14; V: TRBV28; CDR3: ASSLARDPYNSPLH
J: TRBJ2-3; length: 14; V: TRBV7-9; CDR3: ASSFRTGGSTDTQY
J: TRBJ2-7; length: 14; V: TRBV19; CDR3: ASSTGEGRGIHEQY
J: TRBJ1-4; length: 14; V: TRBV4-3; CDR3: ASSPYSGQNNEKLF
J: TRBJ1-4; length: 13; V: TRBV4-3; CDR3: ASSQGRRGLEKLF
J: TRBJ2-7; length: 13; V: TRBV7-8; CDR3: ASSSGGDNSYEQY
J: TRBJ1-1; length: 10; V: TRBV28; CDR3: ASSLGGAEAF
J: TRBJ2-2; length: 12; V: TRBV7-9; CDR3: ASSPGGPPGELF
J: TRBJ2-5; length: 13; V: TRBV2; CDR3: ASRHGSGAGETQY
J: TRBJ2-1; length: 13; V: TRBV11-3; CDR3: ASSPPGTRNNEQF
J: TRBJ1-6; length: 12; V: TRBV28; CDR3: ASRRTRGNSPLH
J: TRBJ1-1; length: 10; V: TRBV4-2; CDR3: ASSHGGTEAF
J: TRBJ2-5; length: 11; V: TRBV5-4; CDR3: ASSGRDSQVWY
J: TRBJ2-7; length: 13; V: TRBV19; CDR3: ASSIGGSLRYEQY
J: TRBJ2-2; length: 15; V: TRBV5-1; CDR3: ASRNPRDRGNTGELF
J: TRBJ1-4; length: 10; V: TRBV27; CDR3: ASSSGSEKLF
J: TRBJ2-3; length: 15; V: TRBV7-3; CDR3: ASSLTSRGANTDTQY
J: TRBJ2-1; length: 13; V: TRBV6-1; CDR3: ASSEDRSSYNEQF
J: TRBJ1-2; length: 13; V: TRBV7-9; CDR3: ASSPPVTGNYGYT
J: TRBJ1-5; length: 15; V: TRBV13; CDR3: ASSASGTGGSNQPQH
J: TRBJ2-3; length: 15; V: TRBV27; CDR3: ASNPLAGGTFPDTQY
J: TRBJ2-7; length: 13; V: TRBV11-2; CDR3: ASSLDGGPYYEQY